The clone carrying this TCR beta chain was observed many times. Its matching antigen is unknown. The sample is drawn from a study of T-cell reconstitution after alpha-beta-depleted transplantation in children. Findings of the study overall: There were some patients whose high TCRbeta diversity at day 60 came from surviving recipient T cells and thymic progenitors. Once a year had passed after transplant, T-cell counts and diversity came mostly from newly produced T cells.

A TCRbeta library incorporating unique molecular identifiers was prepared. TCRdb processed the PCR reads anew with MiXCR; each CDR3 protein has one entry. The sample carries roughly 200,000 distinct CDR3 sequences, around 8.4% recorded once. Trimming removed 0 bases from V and 4 bases from J; junction bases left unmatched: 6. Germline CDR1 reads SGHVS; CDR2 reads FNYEAQ. This CDR3 comprises 15 residues. The origin of this receptor is a male patient between 2 and 10 years old who had a stem cell transplant for acute myeloid leukemia, so the T cells may come from the graft donor. The chain recombines TRBV7-6 with TRBJ2-7; TRBD2 matches at 7 bases. Source: PBMCs, mostly from graft donor cells, taken 360 days after TCRalphabeta/CD19-depleted stem cell transplant. The CDR3 bases are TGTGCCAGCAGCTTAGCGGTCGGGAGGTGGTACGAGCAGTACTTC. As protein: CASSLAVGRWYEQYF. Variable domain in full (rest from reference TRBV7-6 and TRBJ2-7): GAGVSQSPRYKVTKRGQDVALRCDPISGHVSLYWYRQALGQGPEFLTYFNYEAQQDKSGLPNDRFSAERPEGSISTLTIQRTEQRDSAMYRCASSLAVGRWYEQYFGPGTRLTVT.